A selection of T cell receptor beta chains follows, all from one sample in a study of T-cell reconstitution after alpha-beta-depleted transplantation in children. TCRdb re-called the PCR reads through MiXCR, storing one row per CDR3 protein. This sample has 480,000 or so distinct CDR3 sequences, with 10% found just once. Material: PBMCs, obtained before TCRalphabeta/CD19-depleted stem cell transplant. The receptor set was obtained from a child aged 2-15 years with inherited bone marrow failure, due to receive a stem cell transplant. Each CDR3 is given with its conserved first and last residue. D genes are given only for firm matches. Size is stated for part of the rows, as once, few or many counts, or as a class when the clone is expanded.

J gene | V gene | clone size | D gene | CDR3 protein | CDR3 DNA
TRBJ1-1 | TRBV5-1 | - | TRBD1 | CASSTGQGATDAFF | TGCGCCAGCAGCACTGGACAGGGGGCCACTGACGCTTTCTTT
TRBJ2-1 | TRBV6-2/TRBV6-3 | - | - | CASSYWGTGNEQFF | TGTGCCAGCAGTTACTGGGGGACGGGCAATGAGCAGTTCTTC
TRBJ2-5 | TRBV5-1 | many | - | CASSLLGAVQETQYF | TGCGCCAGCAGCTTACTCGGGGCGGTACAAGAGACCCAGTACTTC
TRBJ2-2 | TRBV29-1 | - | TRBD1 | CSVAGRRDREPTGELFF | TGCAGCGTTGCCGGCCGGCGGGACAGGGAGCCCACCGGGGAGCTGTTTTTT
TRBJ1-4 | TRBV4-3 | many | - | CASSQDYEEKLFF | TGCGCCAGCAGCCAAGATTATGAGGAAAAACTGTTTTTT
TRBJ2-3 | TRBV5-1 | many | - | CASSFEGEADTQYF | TGCGCCAGCAGCTTTGAGGGGGAAGCAGATACGCAGTATTTT
TRBJ2-2 | TRBV24-1 | many | TRBD2 | CATSDLSGRANTGELFF | TGTGCCACCAGTGATTTATCGGGGAGGGCGAACACCGGGGAGCTGTTTTTT
TRBJ2-7 | TRBV20-1 | many | - | CSARSRHTYEQYF | TGCAGTGCTCGATCGCGACATACGTACGAGCAGTACTTC
TRBJ1-5 | TRBV20-1 | many | - | CSARPNLGKPQHF | TGCAGTGCTAGACCGAACCTGGGAAAGCCCCAGCATTTT
TRBJ2-7 | TRBV4-3 | many | - | CASSQEQGPGDYEQYF | TGCGCCAGCAGCCAAGAACAAGGGCCAGGGGACTACGAGCAGTACTTC
TRBJ1-2 | TRBV29-1 | - | TRBD1 | CSVIRTGEGYTF | TGCAGCGTTATCCGGACAGGGGAAGGCTACACCTTC
TRBJ2-1 | TRBV25-1 | many | TRBD1 | CASSEWDRGRNEQFF | TGTGCCAGCAGCGAATGGGACAGGGGGAGGAATGAGCAGTTCTTC
TRBJ2-5 | TRBV11-2 | many | TRBD2 | CASSLGLAGGLQTQYF | TGTGCCAGCAGCCTAGGACTAGCGGGAGGACTTCAGACCCAGTACTTC
TRBJ1-6 | TRBV6-6 | many | - | CASSYPAGPLHF | TGTGCCAGCAGTTACCCAGCGGGACCCCTCCACTTT
TRBJ2-7 | TRBV6-5 | many | - | CASSYQYSNYEQYF | TGTGCCAGCAGTTACCAGTATAGCAACTACGAGCAGTACTTC
TRBJ1-6 | TRBV7-2 | many | TRBD1 | CASSSLTGVSPLHF | TGTGCCAGCAGCTCCCTGACAGGGGTCTCACCCCTCCACTTT
TRBJ2-7 | TRBV12-3/TRBV12-4 | - | TRBD2 | CASSLTGTRSHEQYF | TGTGCCAGCAGTCTAACCGGGACTAGATCTCACGAGCAGTACTTC
TRBJ2-1 | TRBV6-5 | - | TRBD2 | CASSYRTSVDEQFF | TGTGCCAGCAGTTACCGGACTAGCGTCGATGAGCAGTTCTTC
TRBJ2-5 | TRBV12-3/TRBV12-4 | many | - | CASSLLNAGTQYF | TGTGCCAGCAGTTTACTTAACGCCGGGACCCAGTACTTC
TRBJ2-2 | TRBV5-5 | many | - | CASTPTVNTGELFF | TGTGCCAGCACCCCGACAGTGAACACCGGGGAGCTGTTTTTT
TRBJ2-7 | TRBV30 | few | TRBD1 | CAWSRGTGVEQYF | TGTGCCTGGAGTCGGGGGACAGGGGTAGAGCAGTACTTC
TRBJ2-2 | TRBV15 | many | TRBD2 | CATSRDIGTSGTGELFF | TGTGCCACCAGCAGAGATATCGGGACTAGCGGCACCGGGGAGCTGTTTTTT
TRBJ2-3 | TRBV6-1 | - | TRBD1 | CASSPTGNTDTQYF | TGTGCCAGCAGTCCGACAGGGAATACAGATACGCAGTATTTT
TRBJ2-7 | TRBV12-3/TRBV12-4 | many | - | CASSLWFRDHEQYF | TGTGCCAGCAGCCTCTGGTTCAGGGACCACGAGCAGTACTTC
TRBJ2-7 | TRBV5-1 | many | TRBD2 | CASSFSWGGGPYEQYF | TGCGCCAGCAGCTTCTCGTGGGGGGGAGGACCCTACGAGCAGTACTTC
TRBJ2-2 | TRBV4-1 | many | TRBD1 | CASSPSPWQGANTGELFF | TGCGCCAGCAGCCCTTCACCGTGGCAGGGGGCGAACACCGGGGAGCTGTTTTTT
TRBJ2-4 | TRBV7-2 | many | - | CASSPDSAINIQYF | TGTGCCAGCAGCCCGGACTCCGCTATTAACATTCAGTACTTC
TRBJ2-7 | TRBV4-3 | many | - | CASSQDWAITYEQYF | TGCGCCAGCAGCCAAGATTGGGCGATTACCTACGAGCAGTACTTC
TRBJ2-7 | TRBV4-3 | many | - | CASSQDEKGSTYEQYF | TGCGCCAGCAGCCAAGATGAGAAGGGCTCCACCTACGAGCAGTACTTC
TRBJ2-7 | TRBV20-1 | many | TRBD2 | CSATGGVSYEQYF | TGCAGTGCCACCGGGGGGGTGTCCTACGAGCAGTACTTC
TRBJ2-3 | TRBV3-1 | many | - | CASSQAVASSTDTQYF | TGTGCCAGCAGCCAAGCCGTGGCCTCTAGCACAGATACGCAGTATTTT
TRBJ1-1 | TRBV27 | many | - | CASSFWMNTEAFF | TGTGCCAGCAGTTTCTGGATGAACACTGAAGCTTTCTTT
TRBJ2-6 | TRBV7-2 | few | - | CASSLVQGAGANVLTF | TGTGCCAGCAGCTTAGTTCAAGGAGCTGGGGCCAACGTCCTGACTTTC
TRBJ2-1 | TRBV7-9 | - | - | CASSSYPMADEQFF | TGTGCCAGCAGCTCCTATCCTATGGCGGATGAGCAGTTCTTC
TRBJ2-7 | TRBV6-2/TRBV6-3 | many | TRBD2 | CASSTGTSVHYEQYF | TGTGCCAGCAGCACTGGGACTAGCGTCCACTACGAGCAGTACTTC
TRBJ2-5 | TRBV20-1 | many | - | CSARDLGETQYF | TGCAGTGCTAGAGATCTGGGGGAGACCCAGTACTTC
TRBJ2-1 | TRBV30 | - | - | CAWTQSRSAEQFF | TGTGCCTGGACCCAAAGTAGGTCTGCTGAGCAGTTCTTC
TRBJ1-4 | TRBV6-1 | many | TRBD1 | CASRTGTNEKLFF | TGTGCCAGCCGGACAGGGACTAATGAAAAACTGTTTTTT
TRBJ2-4 | TRBV7-6 | many | - | CASSLEAGGNIQYF | TGTGCCAGCAGCTTAGAGGCAGGGGGGAACATTCAGTACTTC
TRBJ2-2 | TRBV29-1 | many | - | CSVGGALGSAGELFF | TGCAGCGTTGGGGGGGCCCTAGGATCCGCCGGGGAGCTGTTTTTT
TRBJ2-1 | TRBV7-9 | many | TRBD2 | CASSSRLAGPYNEQFF | TGTGCCAGCAGCTCTCGACTAGCGGGACCCTACAATGAGCAGTTCTTC
TRBJ2-1 | TRBV20-1 | many | - | CSAIKTQFNEQFF | TGCAGTGCTATAAAGACCCAATTCAATGAGCAGTTCTTC
TRBJ2-3 | TRBV11-1 | once | TRBD2 | CASSLSSGRPGTDTQYF | TGTGCCAGCAGCTTATCGAGCGGGAGGCCTGGCACAGATACGCAGTATTTT
TRBJ1-2 | TRBV4-3 | few | - | CASSQARTHGYTF | TGCGCCAGCAGCCAAGCCCGTACCCATGGCTACACCTTC